The clone carrying this T cell receptor (beta chain) appeared a few times. Researchers isolated at least 7 million PBMCs per sample. A second roughly 7 to 12 cycle PCR used barcoded and J-beta primers. One entry per CDR3 protein, called by TCRdb with MiXCR from the 5' RACE reads. The data contain about 780,000 distinct CDR3 sequences, about 46% of them singletons. This record belongs to a study of blood T cells in healthy people across ages. Trimming took 8 bases from V and 5 from J, leaving 13 bases between them. The V gene's germline CDR1 is MDHEN and CDR2 SYDVKM. CDR3 length: 13 amino acids. J is TRBJ2-4 and V is TRBV28; a possible D gene is TRBD2 (5 bases). The sample comprised blood. This clonotype originated in an elderly man in good health. This CDR3 reads CASRRDPENIQYF. The CDR3 DNA sequence: TGTGCCAGCCGTCGGGATCCCGAAAACATTCAGTACTTC.